These 21 T cell receptor beta chains share one sample of origin, sequenced in a study of CD8 T cells in ankylosing spondylitis. Whole-study findings and limits: A motif in TCR beta, a set of seven to nine highly homologous variants, appeared characteristic of ankylosing spondylitis blood.

TCRdb called the 5' RACE reads again in MiXCR, with one record for every CDR3 protein. The table shows some 840,000 distinct CDR3 sequences, with about 10% occurring only once. Antigens for these TCRs are unknown. Material for sequencing was blood, either unsorted or a sorted T cell fraction (not recorded which). The source is a male donor with ankylosing spondylitis.

This rearrangement joins TRBV5-1 to TRBJ2-5, with D maybe TRBD2 (5 bases). With 4 bases removed from V and 5 bases from J, the gap between germline ends came to 12 bases. CDR3 size: 13 residues. Germline CDR1 reads SGHRS; CDR2 reads YFSETQ. CDR3 DNA: TGCGCCAGCAGCGCGGGTTCTGGGGAGACCCAGTACTTC. Translated, it gives CASSAGSGETQYF. The entire variable domain, with the rest obtained from reference TRBV5-1 and TRBJ2-5, is as follows: KAGVTQTPRYLIKTRGQQVTLSCSPISGHRSVSWYQQTPGQGLQFLFEYFSETQRNKGNFPGRFSGRQFSNSRSEMNVSTLELGDSALYLCASSAGSGETQYFGPGTRLLVL.

The chain carries TRBV9 and TRBJ1-2; D unclear. The CDR3 loop spans 14 amino acids. The V gene's germline CDR1 is SGDLS and CDR2 YYNGEE. The ends were cut back, 0 bases at V and 1 base at J, with 7 bases in the middle. The CDR3 loop is CASSVGPHNYGYTF. CDR3 in DNA: TGTGCCAGCAGCGTAGGGCCGCATAACTATGGCTACACCTTC.

This clonotype was seen only a few times. The rearrangement joins TRBV20-1 to TRBJ2-1, with 12 bases lining up with TRBD2. The CDR3 length is 11 residues. Germline values: CDR1 DFQATT, CDR2 SNEGSKA (reference sequence). Trimming at V came to 5 bases and at J to 12 bases, leaving 2 bases not matched to a gene. CDR3 sequence reads: CSAGLAGTQFF. DNA of the CDR3: TGCAGTGCTGGACTAGCGGGAACGCAGTTCTTC.

The sample holds a few counts of this clonotype. The chain employs TRBV20-1 and TRBJ2-2, with 10 bases that match TRBD2. Germline CDR1 reads DFQATT; CDR2 reads SNEGSKA (reference sequence). Unmatched junction bases numbered 4, after V lost 7 bases and J lost 5 bases. CDR3 length: 13 residues. The CDR3: CSGHSGGTGELFF. The CDR3 nucleotides are TGCAGTGGACATAGCGGGGGGACCGGGGAGCTGTTTTTT.

The table lists this clonotype with many counts. The V gene is TRBV20-1, the J gene TRBJ1-2; a possible D gene is TRBD1 (5 bases). The CDR3 is 11 residues long. CDR1 DFQATT and CDR2 SNEGSKA come from the germline V gene (reference sequence). V was clipped by 6 bases and J by 4 bases, with 9 bases between them. CDR3 sequence reads: CSAGDGYGYTF. The CDR3 DNA is TGCAGTGCCGGGGACGGCTATGGCTACACCTTC.

This clonotype came up many times. The chain carries TRBV29-1 and TRBJ1-1, with D tentatively TRBD1 (6 bases). Trimming took off 3 bases at V and 5 bases at J, with 13 bases between the two ends. This CDR3 is built from 13 residues. Looked up from germline, CDR1 is SQVTM and CDR2 is ANQGSEA. The DNA of the CDR3 is TGCAGCGTTGATAACAGGGCGGGGACTGAAGCTTTCTTT. The encoded protein is CSVDNRAGTEAFF.

This clonotype was found a few times. The chain is built from TRBV28 and TRBJ2-7, with a possible D match to TRBD1 (7 bases). V was shortened by 6 bases and J by 7 bases, with 22 bases between the two germline ends. Germline V CDR1 and CDR2: MDHEN, SYDVKM. This CDR3 region has 15 residues. The CDR3, as DNA: TGTGCCAGCAGGGAAAACCTAGGACAGGCGGGAGAGCAGTACTTC. This translates into CASRENLGQAGEQYF.

This clonotype was recorded a few times. The chain employs TRBV4-3 and TRBJ1-2, with 9 bases matching TRBD1. The germline V gene has CDR1 LGHNA and CDR2 YSLEER. The ends lost 1 base at V and 6 bases at J; junction bases unmatched: 6. CDR3 length equals 15 residues. The CDR3 here is CASSQVGDRADGYTF. As DNA, the CDR3 is TGCGCCAGCAGCCAAGTGGGGGACAGGGCCGATGGCTACACCTTC.

The gene calls are TRBV4-2 and TRBJ2-7; 9 bases agree with TRBD1. Germline V CDR1 and CDR2: LGHNA, YNFKEQ. V lost 0 bases to trimming and J lost 4 bases; unmatched junction nucleotides: 7. The CDR3 loop spans 16 amino acids. The CDR3 sequence is CASSQEQGQGIYEQYF. CDR3 coding DNA: TGTGCCAGCAGCCAAGAACAAGGACAGGGGATTTACGAGCAGTACTTC.

This clonotype has ten or more counts. J is TRBJ2-7 and V is TRBV7-2; the match to TRBD1 covers 7 bases. Germline V lookup: CDR1 SGHTA, CDR2 FQGNSA. This CDR3 is 16 amino acids long. V shed 4 bases, J shed 1 base, and the junction held 10 bases outside the gene matches. The DNA for the CDR3 is TGTGCCAGCAGCTATTCTGGGACAGTGCTATCCTACGAGCAGTACTTC. Residues: CASSYSGTVLSYEQYF.

The chain is built from TRBV27 and TRBJ1-6, with D unresolved. V gave up 2 bases and J gave up 9 bases, with 14 bases separating them. Germline V gives CDR1 MNHEY, CDR2 SMNVEV (reference sequence). CDR3 size: 15 residues. CDR3 nucleotide sequence: TGTGCCAGCAGTTTAGGGTACCCGTTAGTTTCACCCCTCCACTTT. It encodes CASSLGYPLVSPLHF.

This clonotype appeared many times. V usage is TRBV12-3 or TRBV12-4 and J usage is TRBJ2-7; 7 bases map to TRBD1. With V trimmed by 5 bases and J by 2 bases, 3 bases remained unmatched. The CDR3 loop spans 13 amino acids. CDR3 bases: TGTGCCAGCAGTGCGACAGGGACCTACGAGCAGTACTTC. This sequence encodes CASSATGTYEQYF.

This rearrangement joins TRBV7-2 to TRBJ2-3; no clear D gene. Germline V gene data show CDR1 as SGHTA and CDR2 as FQGNSA. The CDR3 covers 15 residues. Trimming cost V 2 bases and J 5 bases, with 14 bases left between them. CDR3 residues: CASSLNPPRRDTQYF. The CDR3 DNA reads as TGTGCCAGCAGCTTAAACCCCCCCCGGCGAGATACGCAGTATTTT.

This clonotype was counted only a few times. The chain combines TRBV7-8 with TRBJ2-5; maybe TRBD1 (7 bases). This CDR3 has 14 amino acids. Germline lookup yields CDR1 SGHVS and CDR2 FQNEAQ. Trimming took off 6 bases at V and 5 bases at J, with 16 bases between the two ends. CDR3 nucleotide sequence: TGTGCCAGCAGTTCCAGGGGGGCCGGGGAGACCCAGTACTTC. Protein: CASSSRGAGETQYF. Together with reference TRBV7-8 and TRBJ2-5, the CDR3 gives the full variable domain: GAGVSQSPRYKVAKRGQDVALRCDPISGHVSLFWYQQALGQGPEFLTYFQNEAQLDKSGLPSDRFFAERPEGSVSTLKIQRTQQEDSAVYLCASSSRGAGETQYFGPGTRLLVL.

The chain couples TRBV27 to TRBJ2-1; D is uncertain. V lost 3 bases to trimming and J lost 0 bases, with 9 bases between them. The CDR3 totals 15 residues. In germline, CDR1 is MNHEY, CDR2 SMNVEV (reference sequence). CDR3 nucleotides: TGTGCCAGCAGTTTTAGGGCTAGCTCCTACAATGAGCAGTTCTTC. The encoded protein is CASSFRASSYNEQFF.

The rearrangement joins TRBV9 to TRBJ2-2, with D possibly being TRBD2 (7 bases). The germline gives CDR1 SGDLS, CDR2 YYNGEE. The germline V and J ends were trimmed by 0 bases and 2 bases, with 14 bases remaining between them. The CDR3 sequence is 17 residues long. CDR3 protein: CASSVEWAGANTGELFF. As DNA, the CDR3 is TGTGCCAGCAGCGTAGAATGGGCGGGGGCTAACACCGGGGAGCTGTTTTTT.

The chain is built from TRBV12-3 or TRBV12-4 and TRBJ2-3; 9 positions agree with TRBD2. This CDR3 region has 16 residues. Germline trimming cut 8 bases from V and 4 bases from J; bases unmatched to any gene: 13. Written as DNA, the CDR3 is TGTGCCAGCCAGCGGACCTTAGCGGGAGTCGCAGATACGCAGTATTTT. The encoded protein is CASQRTLAGVADTQYF.

This clonotype was counted only a few times. This sequence joins TRBV27 and TRBJ1-4; D might be TRBD1 (5 bases). Germline loops: CDR1 MNHEY, CDR2 SMNVEV (reference sequence). V gave up 6 bases and J gave up 7 bases, with 12 bases separating them. The CDR3 is 13 residues long. This CDR3 is CASRKGSGEKLFF. CDR3 in DNA: TGTGCCAGCAGAAAGGGGTCGGGTGAAAAACTGTTTTTT.

This clonotype was seen only a few times. The CDR3 DNA reads as TGTGCCAGCAGTTACACAGGGAGTCAGCCCCAGCATTTT. Its protein product is CASSYTGSQPQHF. The chain employs TRBV6-5 and TRBJ1-5; possible D gene TRBD1, 6 bases. From germline, CDR1 is MNHEY and CDR2 SVGAGI. V was trimmed by 2 bases and J by 6 bases, leaving 8 bases between them. The CDR3 extends over 13 amino acids.

The rearrangement links TRBV10-2 to TRBJ1-2; no clear D. V lost 0 bases, J lost 5 bases, and 13 bases lay in between. The CDR3 runs 15 residues. In germline, CDR1 is WSHSY, CDR2 SAAADI. The CDR3 spells CASSESGGKAYGYTF. CDR3 DNA: TGCGCCAGCAGTGAGTCGGGCGGGAAGGCTTATGGCTACACCTTC.

The chain uses TRBV6-5 and TRBJ1-2; tentatively, D is TRBD1 (5 bases). Germline values: CDR1 MNHEY, CDR2 SVGAGI. CDR3 length: 13 residues. V was cut by 0 bases and J by 7 bases, with 9 bases left in between. CDR3 nucleotide sequence: TGTGCCAGCAGTTACTCTTTAGGGGCTGGCTACACCTTC. Its protein is CASSYSLGAGYTF.